This TCR beta chain was documented in a study of Ad26.COV2.S vaccination and SARS-CoV-2 variants. Study-wide results and caveats: Whether participants received vaccine or placebo, their non-spike TCR breadth was similar. In vaccinated individuals, spike-specific CD8+ and CD4+ T cell responses reportedly displayed substantial breadth.

As regards this clone: The target antigen is unknown.

Stated treatment: 15 to 20 received Ad26.COV2.S at low or high dose, single or two shots; a few received placebo; per-sample allocation not given. Each sample was drawn 63 days after the first injection (of vaccine or placebo). Participants' vaccine, an Ad26 vector, delivered Wuhan-strain SARS-CoV-2 spike. This table comes from immunoSEQ multiplex PCR, and its TCRdb copy is limited to in-frame clones, with some not included. Of 250,000 or so clones in the sample, roughly 89% are singletons; the top ten hold less than 3.5%. Germline trimming cut 6 bases from V and 7 bases from J; bases unmatched to any gene: 3. CDR3 length equals 13 residues. Per germline, CDR1 ENHRY and CDR2 SYGVKD.

The sample in question was peripheral blood, obtained in a trial of Ad26.COV2.S vaccine versus placebo. The receptor was derived from a person aged 18-60 years who received the Ad26.COV2.S COVID-19 vaccine or a placebo. The chain couples TRBV10-3 to TRBJ2-2; the match to TRBD1 covers 9 bases. CDR3 amino acids: CAIRDRGYGELFF. For the CDR3, the DNA is TGTGCCATCAGGGACAGGGGATACGGGGAGCTGTTTTTT.